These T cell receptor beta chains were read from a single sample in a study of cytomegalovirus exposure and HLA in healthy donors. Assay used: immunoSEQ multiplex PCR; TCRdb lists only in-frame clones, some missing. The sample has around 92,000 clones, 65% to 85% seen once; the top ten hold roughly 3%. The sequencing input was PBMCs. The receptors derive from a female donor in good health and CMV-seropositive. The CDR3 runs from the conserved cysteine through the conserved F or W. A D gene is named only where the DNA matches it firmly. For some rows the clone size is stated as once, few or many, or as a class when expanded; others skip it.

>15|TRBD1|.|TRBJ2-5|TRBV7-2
TGTGCCAGCAGCTTCGGACAGGGGGCGACGGAGACCCAGTACTTC
CASSFGQGATETQYF
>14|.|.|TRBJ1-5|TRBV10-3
TGTGCCATCAGTGGAAACGGAGGCGATCAGCCCCAGCATTTT
CAISGNGGDQPQHF
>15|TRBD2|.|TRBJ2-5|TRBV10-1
TGCGCCAGCACTATGGGACTACCCTTCCAAGAGACCCAGTACTTC
CASTMGLPFQETQYF
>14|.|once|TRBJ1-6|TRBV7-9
TGTGCCAGCAGCTCCCGTCGGGAGAATTCACCCCTCCACTTT
CASSSRRENSPLHF
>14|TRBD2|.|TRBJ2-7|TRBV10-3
TGTGCCATCAGTGAGGTAGCGGGGAACTACGAGCAGTACTTC
CAISEVAGNYEQYF
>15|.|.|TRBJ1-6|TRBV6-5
TGTGCCAGCAGTTACTCGGAGGGGCACGGGTCACCCCTCCACTTT
CASSYSEGHGSPLHF
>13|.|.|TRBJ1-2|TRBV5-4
TGTGCCAGCAGCTCAGGACAGCAGTATGGCTACACCTTC
CASSSGQQYGYTF
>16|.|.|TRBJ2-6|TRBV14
TGTGCCAGCAGCCAAGGTACATCTGCTGGGGCCAACGTCCTGACTTTC
CASSQGTSAGANVLTF
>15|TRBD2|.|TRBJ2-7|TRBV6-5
TGTGCCAGCATATCTTTAGCGGGAGGGGCCTACGAGCAGTACTTC
CASISLAGGAYEQYF
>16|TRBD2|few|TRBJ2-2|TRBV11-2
TGTGCCAGCAGCCTAACGGGAGGTCGTACATTCGGGGAGCTGTTTTTT
CASSLTGGRTFGELFF
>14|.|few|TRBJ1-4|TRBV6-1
TGTGCCAGCAGTGAAGCGTCAGTCGATGAAAAACTGTTTTTT
CASSEASVDEKLFF
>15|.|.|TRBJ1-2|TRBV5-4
TGTGCCAGCAGCTTGGTGAGGGCTACCCGCTATGGCTACACCTTC
CASSLVRATRYGYTF
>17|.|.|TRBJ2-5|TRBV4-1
TGCGCCAGCAGCCAAGAATTTCCTTTCGGACTCCCACCCACCCAGTACTTC
CASSQEFPFGLPPTQYF
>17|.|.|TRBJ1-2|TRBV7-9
TGTGCCAGCAGCTCAAGAGGAGCCGGCTCCATCGCTGAGGGCTACACCTTC
CASSSRGAGSIAEGYTF
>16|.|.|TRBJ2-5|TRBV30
TGTGCCTGGGCTGTGGATTGGGCAGGAGGTAGAGAGACCCAGTACTTC
CAWAVDWAGGRETQYF
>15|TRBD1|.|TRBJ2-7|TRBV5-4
TGTGCCAGCAGCTCGGGACAGAAGAACTCCTACGAGCAGTACTTC
CASSSGQKNSYEQYF
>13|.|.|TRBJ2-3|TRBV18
TGTGCCAGCTCAGACCTCAGGGAAGAGACGCAGTATTTT
CASSDLREETQYF
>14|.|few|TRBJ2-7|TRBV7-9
TGTGCCAGCAGCCCAACTAGTTGGGGTTACGAGCAGTACTTC
CASSPTSWGYEQYF
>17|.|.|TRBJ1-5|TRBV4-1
TGCGCCAGCAGGTTCGACCCTGGACAGAATAGCAATCAGCCCCAGCATTTT
CASRFDPGQNSNQPQHF
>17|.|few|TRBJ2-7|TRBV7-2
TGTGCCAGCAGCTGGGGGCCGGCCGGGACCCTATCCTACGAGCAGTACTTC
CASSWGPAGTLSYEQYF
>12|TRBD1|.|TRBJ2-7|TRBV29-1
TGCAGCGTTGATGGGACAGGCTACGAGCAGTACTTC
CSVDGTGYEQYF
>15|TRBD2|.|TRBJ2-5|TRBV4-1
TGCGCCAGCAGCCAGATGGGAAGCGGGGAAGAGACCCAGTACTTC
CASSQMGSGEETQYF
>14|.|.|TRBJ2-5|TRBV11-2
TGTGCCAGCAGCTTAGCGGGAGCTCAAGAGACCCAGTACTTC
CASSLAGAQETQYF
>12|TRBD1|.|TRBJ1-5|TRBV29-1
TGCAGCGCCAGGACAGGGGGCGACCCCCAGCATTTT
CSARTGGDPQHF
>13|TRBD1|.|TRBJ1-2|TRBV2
TGTGCCAGCAGTGCGACAGGGGGCGTCGAACCTCTATTC
CASSATGGVEPLF
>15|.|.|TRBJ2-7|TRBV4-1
TGCGCCAGCAGCCAAGGCCCAGCGGGTTCCCCGGGGCAGTACTTC
CASSQGPAGSPGQYF
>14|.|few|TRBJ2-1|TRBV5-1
TGCGCCAGCAGCTTGTCGGGAGAGGCCCATGAGCAGTTCTTC
CASSLSGEAHEQFF
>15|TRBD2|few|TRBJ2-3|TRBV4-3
TGCGCCAGCAGCCAAGATCCCCGGGGGGAAGATACGCAGTATTTT
CASSQDPRGEDTQYF
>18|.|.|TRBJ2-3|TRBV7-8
TGTGCCAGCAGCCAAACTCCGGGACTGGGAGGCTCGACAGATACGCAGTATTTT
CASSQTPGLGGSTDTQYF
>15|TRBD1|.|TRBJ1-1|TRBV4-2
TGTGCCAGCAGCCAACCTGACAGGGTGGACACTGAAGCTTTCTTT
CASSQPDRVDTEAFF
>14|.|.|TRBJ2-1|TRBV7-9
TGTGCCAGCAGCTTAGGCCAGGGGGGCAATGAGCAGTTCTTC
CASSLGQGGNEQFF
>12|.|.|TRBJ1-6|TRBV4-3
TGCGCCAGCAGTCTAAGCAATTCACCCCTCCACTTT
CASSLSNSPLHF
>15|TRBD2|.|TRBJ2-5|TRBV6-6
TGTGCCAGCAGAGGGCGGGGGGGTCCTCAAGAGACCCAGTACTTC
CASRGRGGPQETQYF
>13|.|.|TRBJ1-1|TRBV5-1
TGCGCCAGCAACTCAGGTGGAAACACTGAAGCTTTCTTT
CASNSGGNTEAFF
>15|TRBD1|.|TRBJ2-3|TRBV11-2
TGTGCCAGCAGCCGCACAGGGGTCGGGACAGATACGCAGTATTTT
CASSRTGVGTDTQYF
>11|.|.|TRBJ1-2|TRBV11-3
TGTGCCAGGGAAGGGGCGCGTGGCTACACCTTC
CAREGARGYTF
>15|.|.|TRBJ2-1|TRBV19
TGTGCCAGTAGTATCGCCGCGGGGCCTTACAATGAGCAGTTCTTC
CASSIAAGPYNEQFF
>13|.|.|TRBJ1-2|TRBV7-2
TGTGCCAGCAGCTTAGACCAGAACTATGGCTACACCTTC
CASSLDQNYGYTF
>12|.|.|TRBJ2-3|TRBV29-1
TGCAGCGTTGAAACGGTCACAGATACGCAGTATTTT
CSVETVTDTQYF
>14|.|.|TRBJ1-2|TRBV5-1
TGCGCCAGCAGCTTGATCCGGAGGAACTATGGCTACACCTTC
CASSLIRRNYGYTF